One and the same sample provided the 9 T cell receptor beta chains below, sequenced in a study of T cell responses to AZD1222 COVID-19 vaccine. The protocol was immunoSEQ multiplex PCR, while the TCRdb copy is restricted to in-frame clones and leaves out a portion. Of more than 80,000 clones in the sample, about 90% were seen once. The source material was peripheral blood, sampled on day 0 of AZD1222 vaccination. The origin of the receptors is an adult in good health.

This clone is a singleton in its sample. This chain links TRBV3-1 (or the pseudogene TRBV3-2) with TRBJ2-7; D perhaps matches TRBD2 (6 bases). There are 12 residues in the CDR3. With 4 bases removed from V and 4 bases from J, the gap between germline ends came to 8 bases. Germline CDR1 and CDR2: LGHDT and YNNKEL (reference sequence). CDR3 residues: CASSLAAYEQYF. DNA of the CDR3: TGTGCCAGCAGCCTAGCGGCTTACGAGCAGTACTTC.

The chain links TRBV6-5 to TRBJ1-1; D is unclear. The germline V and J ends were trimmed by 8 bases and 6 bases, with 16 bases remaining between them. This CDR3 is built from 13 residues. Germline values: CDR1 MNHEY, CDR2 SVGAGI. CDR3 bases: TGTGCCAGCGGACCAACGAGAGGCGCTGAAGCTTTCTTT. It yields the protein CASGPTRGAEAFF.

The genes are TRBV9 and TRBJ2-1; 10 bases fit TRBD1. V lost 0 bases, J lost 5 bases, and 2 bases stayed unmatched. The CDR3 is made up of 15 amino acids. Germline values: CDR1 SGDLS, CDR2 YYNGEE. CDR3 nucleotide sequence: TGTGCCAGCAGCGTAGTGGGGACAGGGGACAATGAGCAGTTCTTC. This sequence encodes CASSVVGTGDNEQFF.

The gene calls are TRBV3-1 (or the pseudogene TRBV3-2) and TRBJ1-2; the D gene is possibly TRBD1 (5 bases). The CDR3 runs to 16 residues. Trimming stripped 0 bases from V and 2 bases from J, with 13 bases between. Germline values: CDR1 LGHDT, CDR2 YNNKEL (reference sequence). The CDR3 is CASSQDLRQRNYGYTF. The CDR3 DNA sequence: TGTGCCAGCAGCCAAGACCTGCGACAGAGGAACTATGGCTACACCTTC.

This chain connects TRBV9 to TRBJ1-1; D may be TRBD1 (6 bases). This CDR3 is 16 amino acids long. Trimming shortened V by 4 bases and J by 2 bases, and 18 bases separated the two germline ends. Germline V gene data show CDR1 as SGDLS and CDR2 as YYNGEE. The CDR3 DNA reads TGTGCCAGCAGCTCCCACCGGGGGGCGTATAACACTGAAGCTTTCTTT. Amino acid sequence: CASSSHRGAYNTEAFF. The full variable domain, completed using reference TRBV9 and TRBJ1-1, is DSGVTQTPKHLITATGQRVTLRCSPRSGDLSVYWYQQSLDQGLQFLIQYYNGEERAKGNILERFSAQQFPDLHSELNLSSLELGDSALYFCASSSHRGAYNTEAFFGQGTRLTVV.

This clone was counted a single time. The rearrangement links TRBV30 to TRBJ2-7, with 12 positions matching TRBD2. V lost 3 bases to trimming and J lost 5 bases; unmatched junction nucleotides: 20. Germline CDR1 and CDR2: GTSNPN and SVGIG (reference sequence). CDR3 length equals 19 residues. DNA of the CDR3: TGTGCCTGGAGGAAGTCACCTAACTCAGGACTAGCGGGAAAGAACGAGCAGTACTTC. Protein: CAWRKSPNSGLAGKNEQYF.

The CDR3: CASSLRRNTEAFF. The CDR3 region has the DNA TGTGCCAGCAGCTTACGGAGAAACACTGAAGCTTTCTTT. The rearrangement links TRBV13 to TRBJ1-1; D is ambiguous. Germline V gene data show CDR1 as PRHDT and CDR2 as FYEKMQ (reference sequence). Trimming shortened V by 2 bases and J by 2 bases, and 6 bases separated the two germline ends. The CDR3 is made up of 13 amino acids.

V usage is TRBV7-9 and J usage is TRBJ1-5; D remains unclear. The CDR3 is made up of 14 amino acids. The ends were cut back, 0 bases at V and 0 bases at J, with 3 bases in the middle. Looked up from germline, CDR1 is SEHNR and CDR2 is FQNEAQ (reference sequence). This chain's CDR3 is CASSLAGSNQPQHF. The CDR3 DNA sequence: TGTGCCAGCAGCTTAGCTGGTAGCAATCAGCCCCAGCATTTT.

The chain joins TRBV5-6 to TRBJ1-5; the match to TRBD1 covers 8 bases. The V gene's germline CDR1 is SGHDT and CDR2 YYEEEE. CDR3 length: 15 amino acids. Germline trimming cut 6 bases from V and 1 base from J; bases unmatched to any gene: 6. Written as DNA, the CDR3 is TGTGCCAGCACCACAGGGGGTAGGAGCAATCAGCCCCAGCATTTT. Translated, it gives CASTTGGRSNQPQHF.